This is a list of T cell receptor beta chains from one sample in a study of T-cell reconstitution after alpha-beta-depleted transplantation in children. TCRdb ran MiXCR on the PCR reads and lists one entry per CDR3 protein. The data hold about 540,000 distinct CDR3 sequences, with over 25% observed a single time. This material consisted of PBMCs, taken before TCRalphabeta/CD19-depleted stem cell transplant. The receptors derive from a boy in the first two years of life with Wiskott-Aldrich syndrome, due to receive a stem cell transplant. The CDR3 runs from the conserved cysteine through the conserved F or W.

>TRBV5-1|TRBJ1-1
CASSRDRVGTEAFF
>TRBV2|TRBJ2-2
CASSEARGGTGELFF
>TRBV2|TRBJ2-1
CASSEVWTGSDEQFF
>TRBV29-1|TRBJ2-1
CSGRLAGSSYNEQFF
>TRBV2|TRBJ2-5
CASSGVADGTETQYF
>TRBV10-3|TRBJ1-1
CAISESVQAFF
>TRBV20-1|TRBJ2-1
CSARWDRGVNEQFF
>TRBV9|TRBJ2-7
CASRVPDTYEQYF
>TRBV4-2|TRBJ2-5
CASSQENRPGIQETQYF
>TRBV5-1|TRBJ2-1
CASSPPRIGGNEQFF
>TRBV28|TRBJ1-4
CASTELTGGNEKLFF
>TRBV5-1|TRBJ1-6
CASSLGDTSSPLHF
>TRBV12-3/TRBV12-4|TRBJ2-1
CASSFVAGSYNDQFF
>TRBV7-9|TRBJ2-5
CASSLTGSEKTQYF
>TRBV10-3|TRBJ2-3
CAIRRTSGRADTQYF
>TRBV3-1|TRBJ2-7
CASSQDRAGPYEQYF
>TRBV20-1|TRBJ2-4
CSARDTETSGSNIQYF
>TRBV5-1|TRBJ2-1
CASSEGGLAGVNEQFF
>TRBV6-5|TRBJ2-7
CASSVLAGALYEQYF
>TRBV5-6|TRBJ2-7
CASSRELEQYF
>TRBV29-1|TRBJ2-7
CSYIGDRAGYEQYF
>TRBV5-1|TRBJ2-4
CASSQLPDLDIQYF
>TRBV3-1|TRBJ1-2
CASSQGRLYGYTF
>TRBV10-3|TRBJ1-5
CAIGGGPHSNQPQHF
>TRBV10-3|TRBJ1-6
CAISARGVAYNSPLHF
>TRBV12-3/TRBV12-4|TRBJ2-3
CASLVWGDTQYF
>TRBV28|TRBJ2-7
CASSLVAAAEEQYF
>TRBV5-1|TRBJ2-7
CASSMTVYEQYF
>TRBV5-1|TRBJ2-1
CASSHGLAGQYNEQFF
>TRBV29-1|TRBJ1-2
CSVETGTGGYTF
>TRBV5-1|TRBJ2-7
CASSLAGRVYEQYF
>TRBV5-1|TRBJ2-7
CASSATPTGLAGTTYEQYF
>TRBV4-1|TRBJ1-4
CASSQDEQNEKLFF
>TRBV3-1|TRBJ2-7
CASSQGVSFYEQYF
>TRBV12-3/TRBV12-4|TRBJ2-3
CASSPSRMTDTQYF
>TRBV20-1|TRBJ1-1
CLTGTVNTEAFF
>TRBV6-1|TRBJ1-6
CASSGPQGADNNSPLHF
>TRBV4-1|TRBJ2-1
CASSQEEAGGGNEQFF
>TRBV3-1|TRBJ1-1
CTSCLQTPNTEAFF
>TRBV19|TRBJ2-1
CASRPGSTEQFF
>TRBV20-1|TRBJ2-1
CSARVVSGHSYNEQFF
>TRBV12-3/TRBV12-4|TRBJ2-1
CASSFSRSSYNEQFF
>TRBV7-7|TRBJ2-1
CASSLTTWGGLIHEQFF
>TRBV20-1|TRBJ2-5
CSARLFSGGETQYF
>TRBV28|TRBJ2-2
CASSLLAGGSGELFF
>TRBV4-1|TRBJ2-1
CASSQGGGNEQFF
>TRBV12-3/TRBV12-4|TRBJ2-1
CASSLVGQGAGEQFF
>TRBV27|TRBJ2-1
CASSLLLAGGNEQFF
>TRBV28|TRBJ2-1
CASSLVLERGRNEQFF
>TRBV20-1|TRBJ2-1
CSAPGQRGEQFF
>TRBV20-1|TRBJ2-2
CSASPSGRMNTGELFF
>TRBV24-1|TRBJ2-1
CATSDPGLAGNNEQFF
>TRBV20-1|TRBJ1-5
CSARRTGDSQPQHF
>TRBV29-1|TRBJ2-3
CSVVNWAGGPSSTDTQYF
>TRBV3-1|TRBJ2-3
CASSRSEVGASTDTQYF
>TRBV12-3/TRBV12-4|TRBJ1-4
CASSRGGEKLFF
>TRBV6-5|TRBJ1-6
CASSYFSRGSSYNSPLHF
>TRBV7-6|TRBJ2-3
CASSLEGPPDTQYF